This entry lists 24 T cell receptor beta chains sequenced from one sample in a study of T cells in localized non-small cell lung cancer. Only in-frame clones appear in the TCRdb table, and some are missing; sequencing was by immunoSEQ multiplex PCR. The sample lists 60,000 to 75,000 clones, about four fifths occurring once. The sequences come from PBMCs, collected before any cancer treatment. The receptors derive from a man between 40 and 69 years old with stage II lung adenocarcinoma.

CDR3 in DNA: TGCGCCAGCAGCCTCCGGACGGCTAATGAAAAACTGTTTTTT. This translates into CASSLRTANEKLFF. V and J are TRBV4-1 and TRBJ1-4; D remains unclear. V lost 4 bases, J lost 3 bases, and 9 bases lay in between. This CDR3 has 14 amino acids. Germline-derived CDR1 and CDR2 are MGHRA and YSYEKL.

This clone was picked up one time. V usage is TRBV6-1 and J usage is TRBJ2-7, with TRBD1 matching 7 bases. In germline, CDR1 is MNHNS, CDR2 SASEGT. With 7 bases clipped from V and 0 bases from J, the junction kept 9 bases outside the gene matches. The CDR3 consists of 15 residues. The CDR3 region has the DNA TGTGCCAGCAACTTCGGACAGGCCCTCTCCTACGAGCAGTACTTC. As protein: CASNFGQALSYEQYF.

The J gene is TRBJ1-1, the V gene TRBV5-6; tentatively, D is TRBD1 (6 bases). The CDR3 consists of 15 residues. V was cut by 4 bases and J by 5 bases, with 18 bases left in between. Looked up from germline, CDR1 is SGHDT and CDR2 is YYEEEE. The CDR3 here is CASSPQGNPRTEAFF. The CDR3 DNA reads TGTGCCAGCAGCCCACAGGGTAACCCTCGGACTGAAGCTTTCTTT.

This chain uses TRBV7-2 with TRBJ2-3; TRBD1 might be the D (6 bases). This CDR3 is built from 14 residues. Trimming cost V 4 bases and J 3 bases, with 11 bases left between them. Germline lookup yields CDR1 SGHTA and CDR2 FQGNSA. Written as DNA, the CDR3 is TGTGCCAGCAGCTCCATACAGGGAACAGATACGCAGTATTTT. Amino acids: CASSSIQGTDTQYF.

This clone has a single count. V usage is TRBV5-4 and J usage is TRBJ2-1, with 7 bases that match TRBD1. This CDR3 is 15 amino acids long. CDR1 is SGHNT, CDR2 YYREEE, per germline (reference sequence). The J segment lost 2 bases and the V segment lost 3 bases, leaving 5 bases of the junction unmatched. The CDR3 DNA reads as TGTGCCAGCAGCTCAGGGGGTGGAACCTACAATGAGCAGTTCTTC. Translation gives CASSSGGGTYNEQFF.

The sample holds a few counts of this clone. V gene TRBV7-9 combines with J gene TRBJ2-5, with D perhaps given as TRBD1 or TRBD2 (6 bases each). V lost 6 bases and J lost 4, with 12 bases in between. CDR1 is SEHNR, CDR2 FQNEAQ, per germline (reference sequence). The CDR3 totals 13 residues. The DNA for the CDR3 is TGTGCCAGCAGTCCGGGGGCTCTAGAGACCCAGTACTTC. Its protein is CASSPGALETQYF.

The chain uses TRBV6-1 and TRBJ1-5, with D uncertain. Trimming shortened V by 4 bases and J by 6 bases, and 10 bases separated the two germline ends. The V gene's germline CDR1 is MNHNS and CDR2 SASEGT. The CDR3 contains 13 residues. Here the CDR3 DNA reads TGTGCCAGCAGTGTGGATCGGGTTCAGCCCCAGCATTTT. It encodes CASSVDRVQPQHF.

A single count supports this clone. The chain uses TRBV9 and TRBJ1-3; D not certain. This CDR3 has 14 residues. CDR1 is SGDLS, CDR2 YYNGEE, per germline. V dropped 1 base and J dropped 9 bases, with 14 bases sitting between them. CDR3 DNA sequence: TGTGCCAGCAGCGTAAAAACGGGCGACGGCACCATATATTTT. Protein sequence: CASSVKTGDGTIYF.

The chain joins TRBV5-1 to TRBJ2-7, with TRBD1 identical over 9 bases. The V segment lost 4 bases and the J segment 2 bases; nucleotides outside the gene matches: 7. Germline V lookup: CDR1 SGHRS, CDR2 YFSETQ. The CDR3 is made up of 15 amino acids. CDR3 in amino acids: CASSLRDRATYEQYF. The CDR3 nucleotides read TGCGCCAGCAGCCTCCGGGACAGGGCCACCTACGAGCAGTACTTC.

The chain has TRBV30 and TRBJ1-4; weak D call: TRBD1 (6 bases). Germline values: CDR1 GTSNPN, CDR2 SVGIG (reference sequence). The CDR3 is made up of 15 amino acids. The germline V and J ends were trimmed by 3 bases and 5 bases, with 16 bases remaining between them. The CDR3 region has the DNA TGTGCCTGGAGCCCACCGGGACAAGCGAATGAAAAACTGTTTTTT. This translates into CAWSPPGQANEKLFF.

V usage is TRBV27 and J usage is TRBJ1-2; TRBD1 is a possible D gene (6 bases). V gave up 0 bases and J gave up 3 bases, with 14 bases separating them. The germline CDR1 and CDR2 sequences are MNHEY and SMNVEV (reference sequence). The length of the CDR3 is 16 residues. The CDR3 reads CASSLSWGPTHYGYTF. The CDR3 DNA sequence: TGTGCCAGCAGTTTATCCTGGGGGCCAACCCACTATGGCTACACCTTC.

The chain links TRBV5-1 to TRBJ1-3; D is perhaps TRBD1 (6 bases). Germline assignment: CDR1 SGHRS and CDR2 YFSETQ. The CDR3 contains 16 residues. V lost 4 bases and J lost 8, with 22 bases in between. CDR3 amino acids: CASSHGQTPPWDTIYF. The DNA for the CDR3 is TGCGCCAGCAGCCATGGACAGACCCCGCCGTGGGACACCATATATTTT.

J is TRBJ2-1 and V is TRBV19; a possible D gene is TRBD1 (6 bases). Germline V CDR1 and CDR2: LNHDA, SQIVND (reference sequence). This CDR3 contains 15 residues. Trimming stripped 7 bases from V and 2 bases from J, with 15 bases between. This CDR3 is CASNTPNRAYNEQFF. The CDR3 DNA is TGTGCCAGTAATACTCCCAACAGGGCCTACAATGAGCAGTTCTTC. The whole variable domain, filled in from reference TRBV19 and TRBJ2-1, reads DGGITQSPKYLFRKEGQNVTLSCEQNLNHDAMYWYRQDPGQGLRLIYYSQIVNDFQKGDIAEGYSVSREKKESFPLTVTSAQKNPTAFYLCASNTPNRAYNEQFFGPGTRLTVL.

This chain connects TRBV5-5 to TRBJ2-1; possibly TRBD1 or TRBD2 for D (5 bases each). V lost 1 base and J 0 bases, leaving 11 bases between the germline ends. Germline assignment: CDR1 SGHKS and CDR2 YYEKEE (reference sequence). This CDR3 region has 16 residues. The CDR3 region is CASSLSAGSSYNEQFF. In DNA, the CDR3 is TGTGCCAGCAGCTTGTCGGCAGGGAGCTCCTACAATGAGCAGTTCTTC.

Judged by abundance, this clone is medium-sized. V usage is TRBV11-2 and J usage is TRBJ2-7, with TRBD1 as a possible D gene (6 bases). The germline V gene encodes CDR1 SGHAT and CDR2 FQNNGV. This CDR3 spans 15 amino acids. V was clipped by 1 base and J by 1 base, with 11 bases between them. The CDR3 reads CASSLVGQGSYEQYF. The CDR3 DNA is TGTGCCAGCAGCTTAGTGGGCCAGGGGTCCTACGAGCAGTACTTC.

The chain has TRBV9 and TRBJ1-3; 7 positions match TRBD1. The germline gives CDR1 SGDLS, CDR2 YYNGEE. V was clipped by 4 bases and J by 2 bases; unmatched bases: 3. The CDR3 is 14 residues long. CDR3: CASSQTGAGNTIYF. CDR3 coding DNA: TGTGCCAGCAGCCAAACAGGGGCTGGAAACACCATATATTTT.

This clone has only a few counts. The rearrangement joins TRBV9 to TRBJ2-1; D is uncertain. Trimming removed 0 bases from V and 0 bases from J, with 7 bases in between. The length of the CDR3 is 15 residues. CDR1 is SGDLS and CDR2 is YYNGEE in the germline V gene. The CDR3 DNA follows: TGTGCCAGCAGCGTAGAACTATACTCCTACAATGAGCAGTTCTTC. Its protein is CASSVELYSYNEQFF.

V and J are TRBV4-1 and TRBJ2-3; TRBD2 is a possible D gene (5 bases). The germline CDR1 and CDR2 sequences are MGHRA and YSYEKL. The CDR3 has 14 residues. Between the trimmed V and J ends, which lost 3 bases and 0 bases, there was a span of 7 bases. The CDR3 region is CASSQSGSTDTQYF. The CDR3 DNA follows: TGCGCCAGCAGCCAGAGCGGCAGCACAGATACGCAGTATTTT.

The gene calls are TRBV5-1 and TRBJ2-7, with no clear D. The CDR3 is 14 amino acids. V was shortened by 4 bases and J by 2 bases, with 13 bases between the two germline ends. The germline gives CDR1 SGHRS, CDR2 YFSETQ. The CDR3 nucleotides are TGCGCCAGCAGCAAGACGGTGGGTACCTACGAGCAGTACTTC. It yields the protein CASSKTVGTYEQYF.

The chain is built from TRBV7-3 and TRBJ2-5, with 8 bases fitting TRBD1. The germline V gene encodes CDR1 SGHTA and CDR2 FQGTGA. V was pared by 5 bases and J by 4 bases, with 9 bases of the junction left unmatched. CDR3 length: 15 residues. CDR3 residues: CASSPGAGGVETQYF. The CDR3 nucleotides are TGTGCCAGCAGCCCAGGGGCAGGGGGCGTAGAGACCCAGTACTTC.

V and J are TRBV7-3 and TRBJ2-7; the match to TRBD1 covers 7 bases. The CDR3 spans 13 residues. Trimming cost V 4 bases and J 6 bases; bases outside gene matches: 6. Germline CDR1 reads SGHTA; CDR2 reads FQGTGA. The CDR3 here is CASSYRQGSEQYF. In DNA, the CDR3 is TGTGCCAGCAGCTACAGACAGGGAAGCGAGCAGTACTTC.

This clone was found once. The V call is TRBV14, the J call TRBJ2-1, with TRBD2 matching over 7 bases. Germline trimming cut 2 bases from V and 4 bases from J; bases unmatched to any gene: 11. The CDR3 covers 17 residues. CDR1 and CDR2 (germline): SGHDN, FVKESK. CDR3 amino acids: CASSQLFPPSGYNEQFF. CDR3 nucleotides: TGTGCCAGCAGCCAACTCTTTCCTCCTAGCGGTTACAATGAGCAGTTCTTC.

This clone was counted only a few times. This sequence joins TRBV9 and TRBJ2-1; no clear D gene. CDR3 length: 14 residues. Trimming removed 0 bases from V and 9 bases from J, with 13 bases in between. Germline V gene lookup returns CDR1 SGDLS and CDR2 YYNGEE. The CDR3 loop is CASSVETERVEQFF. The CDR3 bases are TGTGCCAGCAGCGTAGAAACTGAGCGTGTTGAGCAGTTCTTC.

The V call is TRBV19, the J call TRBJ2-5, with 9 nucleotides matching TRBD2. Trimming at V came to 3 bases and at J to 4 bases, leaving 3 bases not matched to a gene. The CDR3 is 14 amino acids. Germline values: CDR1 LNHDA, CDR2 SQIVND (reference sequence). Here the CDR3 reads CASSIGLAPETQYF. The CDR3 DNA follows: TGTGCCAGTAGTATTGGACTAGCGCCAGAGACCCAGTACTTC.